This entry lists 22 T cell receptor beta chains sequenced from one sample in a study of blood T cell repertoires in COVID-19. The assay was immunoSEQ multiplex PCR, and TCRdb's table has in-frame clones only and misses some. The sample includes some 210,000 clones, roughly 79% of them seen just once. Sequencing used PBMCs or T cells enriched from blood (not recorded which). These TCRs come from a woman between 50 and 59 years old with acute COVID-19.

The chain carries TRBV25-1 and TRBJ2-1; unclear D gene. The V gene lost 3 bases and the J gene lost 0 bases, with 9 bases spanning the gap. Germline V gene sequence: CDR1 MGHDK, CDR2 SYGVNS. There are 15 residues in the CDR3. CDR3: CASSESSVSYNEQFF. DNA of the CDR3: TGTGCCAGCAGTGAGTCCTCTGTCTCCTACAATGAGCAGTTCTTC.

The CDR3 region is CASSQDGFYGYTF. The CDR3 DNA sequence: TGTGCCAGCAGCCAAGACGGGTTCTATGGCTACACCTTC. The chain couples TRBV3-1 (or the pseudogene TRBV3-2) to TRBJ1-2; the D is unclear. The V gene lost 0 bases and the J gene lost 4 bases, with 6 bases spanning the gap. The CDR3 consists of 13 residues. Germline V gives CDR1 LGHDT, CDR2 YNNKEL (reference sequence).

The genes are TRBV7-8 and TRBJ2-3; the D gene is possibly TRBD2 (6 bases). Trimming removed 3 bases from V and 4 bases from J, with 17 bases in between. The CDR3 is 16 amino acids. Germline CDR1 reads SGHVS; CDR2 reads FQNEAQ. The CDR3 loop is CASSFLIQSGPDTQYF. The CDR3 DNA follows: TGTGCCAGCAGCTTTCTCATCCAGAGCGGGCCAGATACGCAGTATTTT.

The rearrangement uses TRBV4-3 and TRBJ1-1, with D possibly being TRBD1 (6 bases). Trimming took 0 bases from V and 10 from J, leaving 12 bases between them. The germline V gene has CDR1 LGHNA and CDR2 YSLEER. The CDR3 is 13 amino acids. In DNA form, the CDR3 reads TGCGCCAGCAGCCAAGAAACGGAACAGGGAGCTTTCTTT. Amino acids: CASSQETEQGAFF.

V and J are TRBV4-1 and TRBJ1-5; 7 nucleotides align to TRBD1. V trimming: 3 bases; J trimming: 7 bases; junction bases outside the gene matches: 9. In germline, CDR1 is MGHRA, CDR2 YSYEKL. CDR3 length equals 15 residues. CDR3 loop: CASSQTDRAEQPQHF. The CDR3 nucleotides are TGCGCCAGCAGCCAGACAGACAGGGCAGAACAGCCCCAGCATTTT.

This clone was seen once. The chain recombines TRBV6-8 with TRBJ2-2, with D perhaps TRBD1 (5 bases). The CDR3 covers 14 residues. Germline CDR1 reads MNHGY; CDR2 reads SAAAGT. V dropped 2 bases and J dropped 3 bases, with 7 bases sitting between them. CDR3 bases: TGTGCCAGCAGTTACGACAGTTACACCGGGGAGCTGTTTTTT. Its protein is CASSYDSYTGELFF.

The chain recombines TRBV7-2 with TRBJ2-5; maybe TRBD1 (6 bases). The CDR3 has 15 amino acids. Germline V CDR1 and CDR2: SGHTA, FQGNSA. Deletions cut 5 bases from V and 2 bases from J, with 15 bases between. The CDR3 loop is CASSPRPRGQETQYF. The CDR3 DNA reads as TGTGCCAGCAGCCCCCGCCCAAGGGGGCAAGAGACCCAGTACTTC.

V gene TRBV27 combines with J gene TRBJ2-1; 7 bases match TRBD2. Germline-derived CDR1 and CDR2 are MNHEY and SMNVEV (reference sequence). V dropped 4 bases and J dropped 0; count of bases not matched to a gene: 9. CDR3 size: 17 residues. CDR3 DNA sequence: TGTGCCAGCAGTTCCTCCTCCTCGGGGGGCTCCTACAATGAGCAGTTCTTC. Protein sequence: CASSSSSSGGSYNEQFF.

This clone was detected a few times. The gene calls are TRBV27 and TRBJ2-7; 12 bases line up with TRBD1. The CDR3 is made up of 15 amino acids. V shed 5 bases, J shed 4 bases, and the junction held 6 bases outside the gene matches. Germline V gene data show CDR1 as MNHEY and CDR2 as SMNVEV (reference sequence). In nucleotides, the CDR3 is TGTGCCAGCAGTCCGGGACAGGGGGCTGGGTACGAGCAGTACTTC. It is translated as CASSPGQGAGYEQYF.

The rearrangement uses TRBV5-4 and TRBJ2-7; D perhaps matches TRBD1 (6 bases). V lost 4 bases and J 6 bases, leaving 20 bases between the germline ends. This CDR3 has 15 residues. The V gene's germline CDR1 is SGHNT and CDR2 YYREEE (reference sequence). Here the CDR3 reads CASSLTGGAGGEQYF. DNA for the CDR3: TGTGCCAGCAGCCTGACTGGGGGCGCTGGGGGCGAGCAGTACTTC.

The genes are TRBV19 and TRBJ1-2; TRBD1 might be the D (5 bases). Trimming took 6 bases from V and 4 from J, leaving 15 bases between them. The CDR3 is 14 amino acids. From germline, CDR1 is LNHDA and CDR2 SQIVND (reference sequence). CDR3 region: CASSQGAPSYGYTF. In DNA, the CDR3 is TGTGCCAGTAGCCAGGGTGCTCCATCCTATGGCTACACCTTC. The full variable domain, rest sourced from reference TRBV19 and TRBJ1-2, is DGGITQSPKYLFRKEGQNVTLSCEQNLNHDAMYWYRQDPGQGLRLIYYSQIVNDFQKGDIAEGYSVSREKKESFPLTVTSAQKNPTAFYLCASSQGAPSYGYTFGSGTRLTVV.

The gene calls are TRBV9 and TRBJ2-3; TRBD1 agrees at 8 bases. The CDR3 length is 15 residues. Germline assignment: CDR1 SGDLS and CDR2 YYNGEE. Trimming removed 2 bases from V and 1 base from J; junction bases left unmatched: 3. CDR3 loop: CASSVLGQGTDTQYF. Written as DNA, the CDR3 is TGTGCCAGCAGCGTGTTGGGACAGGGCACAGATACGCAGTATTTT.

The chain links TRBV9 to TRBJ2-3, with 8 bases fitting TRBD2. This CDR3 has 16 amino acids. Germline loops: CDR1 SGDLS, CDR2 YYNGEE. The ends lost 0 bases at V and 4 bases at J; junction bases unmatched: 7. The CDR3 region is CASSVGPSGRADTQYF. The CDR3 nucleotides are TGTGCCAGCAGCGTAGGCCCCAGCGGGAGAGCAGATACGCAGTATTTT.

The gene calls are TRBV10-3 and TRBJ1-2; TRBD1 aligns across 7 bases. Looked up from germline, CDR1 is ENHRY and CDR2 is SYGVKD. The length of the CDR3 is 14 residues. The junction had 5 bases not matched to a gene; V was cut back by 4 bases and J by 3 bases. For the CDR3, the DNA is TGTGCCATCAGTGGATTAGGACAGGACTATGGCTACACCTTC. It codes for CAISGLGQDYGYTF.

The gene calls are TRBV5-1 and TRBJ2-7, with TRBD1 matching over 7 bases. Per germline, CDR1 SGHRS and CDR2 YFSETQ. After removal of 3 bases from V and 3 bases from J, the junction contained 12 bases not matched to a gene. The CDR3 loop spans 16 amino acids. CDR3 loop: CASSSARTGGNYEQYF. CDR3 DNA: TGCGCCAGCAGCTCAGCCCGGACAGGAGGAAACTACGAGCAGTACTTC.

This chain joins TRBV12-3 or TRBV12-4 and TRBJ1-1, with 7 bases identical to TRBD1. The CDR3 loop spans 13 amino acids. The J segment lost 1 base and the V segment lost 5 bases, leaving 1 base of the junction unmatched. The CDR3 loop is CASSRQGNTEAFF. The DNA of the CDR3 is TGTGCCAGCAGTCGACAGGGGAACACTGAAGCTTTCTTT.

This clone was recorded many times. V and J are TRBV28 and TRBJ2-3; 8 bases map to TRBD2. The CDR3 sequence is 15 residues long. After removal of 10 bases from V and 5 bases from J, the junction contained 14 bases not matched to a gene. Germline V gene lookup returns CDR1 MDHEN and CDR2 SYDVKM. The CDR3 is CATGRASGPKDTQYF. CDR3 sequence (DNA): TGTGCCACAGGCCGGGCTAGCGGGCCCAAAGATACGCAGTATTTT.

For the CDR3, the DNA is TGTGCCAGCAGTAATTCCGGGGGGGCCTACAATGAGCAGTTCTTC. This translates into CASSNSGGAYNEQFF. The rearrangement uses TRBV28 and TRBJ2-1; TRBD2 aligns across 8 bases. The CDR3 spans 15 residues. Germline CDR1 MDHEN, CDR2 SYDVKM. Losses at the gene ends were 5 bases for V and 2 bases for J; bases not matched to a gene: 5.

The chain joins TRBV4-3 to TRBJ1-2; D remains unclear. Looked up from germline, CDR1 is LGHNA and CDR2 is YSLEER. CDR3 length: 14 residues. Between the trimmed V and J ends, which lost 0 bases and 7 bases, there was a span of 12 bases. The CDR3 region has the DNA TGCGCCAGCAGCCAAGATTGGGGAGATGGTGGCTACACCTTC. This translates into CASSQDWGDGGYTF.

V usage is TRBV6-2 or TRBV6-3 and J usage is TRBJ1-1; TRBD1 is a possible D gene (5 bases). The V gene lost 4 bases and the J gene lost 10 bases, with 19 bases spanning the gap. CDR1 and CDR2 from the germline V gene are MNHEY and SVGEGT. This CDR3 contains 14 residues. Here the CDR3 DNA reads TGTGCCAGCAGTTCCTACCAGGGATCGGAGACAGCTTTCTTT. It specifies CASSSYQGSETAFF.

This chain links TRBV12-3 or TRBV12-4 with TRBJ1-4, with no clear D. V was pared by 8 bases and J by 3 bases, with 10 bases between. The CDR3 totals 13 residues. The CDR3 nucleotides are TGTGCCAGCCTTCGAGGGTCTAATGAAAAACTGTTTTTT. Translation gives CASLRGSNEKLFF.

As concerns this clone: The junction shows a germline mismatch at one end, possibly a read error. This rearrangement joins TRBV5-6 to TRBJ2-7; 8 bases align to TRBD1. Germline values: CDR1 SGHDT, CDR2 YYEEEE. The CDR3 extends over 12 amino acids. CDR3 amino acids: CASSLPAGGVIF. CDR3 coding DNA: TGTGCCAGCAGCTTGCCGGCAGGGGGCGTCATCTTC.